One sample yielded the 2 T cell receptor beta chains listed below, sequenced in a study of T-cell memory formation after mild COVID-19. TCRdb passed the 5' RACE reads through MiXCR, listing each CDR3 protein once. The table has about 440,000 distinct CDR3 sequences, 20% seen once; the top ten hold roughly 8.4%. Sequences were obtained from PBMCs or a T cell subset sorted from them (not recorded which). Every receptor here comes from an adult woman who had mild COVID-19 (a few samples of this study predate the infection). Cell type and time point are not known.

This chain uses TRBV5-6 with TRBJ1-1, with 7 bases lining up with TRBD1. Germline V gene lookup returns CDR1 SGHDT and CDR2 YYEEEE. The V and J ends lost 0 bases and 4 bases, in that order; junction bases with no gene match: 6. The CDR3 runs to 15 residues. The CDR3 sequence: CASSLALGTVTEAFF. In nucleotides, the CDR3 is TGTGCCAGCAGCTTGGCTTTGGGGACAGTCACTGAAGCTTTCTTT.

The CDR3 nucleotides read TGCGCCAGCAGTTCCGGACGGGGCGAAGCTTTCTTT. Translated: CASSSGRGEAFF. The chain uses TRBV5-1 and TRBJ1-1, with TRBD1 as a possible D gene (5 bases). CDR3 size: 12 residues. Trimming removed 5 bases from V and 8 bases from J, with 13 bases in between. Germline lookup yields CDR1 SGHRS and CDR2 YFSETQ.